The 32 T cell receptor beta chains reported below all come from one sample, sequenced in a study of CD8+ T cells in alopecia areata. Sequencing relied on a cDNA template that was reverse transcribed from extracted RNA. Generated by immunoSEQ multiplex PCR, the TCRdb table keeps only in-frame clones and is missing some. Here the sample spans about 150,000 clones, 45% to 55% being singletons. The sequenced sample was CD8+ T cells sorted from blood, obtained at week 0. Source of these receptors: a human donor with alopecia areata.

V is TRBV5-1 and J is TRBJ2-3, with D possibly matching TRBD1 (5 bases). Germline V gene data show CDR1 as SGHRS and CDR2 as YFSETQ. CDR3 size: 14 residues. The V end was cut by 4 bases, the J end by 5 bases, with 14 bases between. CDR3 sequence: CASSADIALDTQYF. The CDR3 region has the DNA TGCGCCAGCAGCGCGGACATTGCGTTAGATACGCAGTATTTT.

In this sample, this clone turned up a few times. The chain carries TRBV25-1 and TRBJ1-2; D is undetermined. The CDR3 runs 15 residues. V lost 5 bases and J 5 bases, leaving 18 bases between the germline ends. CDR1 is MGHDK, CDR2 SYGVNS, per germline. DNA for the CDR3: TGTGCCAGCAGTCCCTCGCGGGCGAAATATTATGGCTACACCTTC. It is translated as CASSPSRAKYYGYTF.

The sample holds a few counts of this clone. The CDR3 DNA is TGTGCCAGCAGTCCCCGGGGGGGATACACAGATACGCAGTATTTT. Its protein product is CASSPRGGYTDTQYF. The rearrangement uses TRBV2 and TRBJ2-3; 8 bases map to TRBD2. Germline V gene lookup returns CDR1 SNHLY and CDR2 FYNNEI. With 5 bases clipped from V and 2 bases from J, the junction kept 6 bases outside the gene matches. This CDR3 contains 15 residues.

The sample holds a few counts of this clone. The chain uses TRBV30 and TRBJ1-1; D not resolved. CDR1 is GTSNPN, CDR2 SVGIG, per germline (reference sequence). V shed 0 bases and J shed 0 bases, with 8 bases lying between them. CDR3 length: 14 residues. The DNA for the CDR3 is TGTGCCTGGAGTGTCGGAGTGGTGAACACTGAAGCTTTCTTT. Translating gives CAWSVGVVNTEAFF.

V and J are TRBV6-5 and TRBJ1-1; 8 positions match TRBD1. The CDR3 covers 14 residues. Germline CDR1 MNHEY, CDR2 SVGAGI. V lost 0 bases, J lost 3 bases, and 0 bases stayed unmatched. The CDR3 DNA follows: TGTGCCAGCAGTTACTCGGACAGGGACACTGAAGCTTTCTTT. Translated: CASSYSDRDTEAFF.

The J gene is TRBJ1-1, the V gene TRBV5-1, with D tentatively TRBD1 (6 bases). In germline, CDR1 is SGHRS, CDR2 YFSETQ. The V end lost 4 bases, the J end lost 4 bases, and 20 bases lay between the germline ends. CDR3 length equals 16 residues. The CDR3 DNA sequence: TGCGCCAGCAGCGCCGATCCCCAAGGGGGGGGCACTGAAGCTTTCTTT. Its translation: CASSADPQGGGTEAFF.

The chain joins TRBV28 to TRBJ2-7; possibly TRBD1 for D (5 bases). CDR1 and CDR2 (germline): MDHEN, SYDVKM. Trimming removed 5 bases at V and 2 bases at J, with 13 bases between. This CDR3 has 14 residues. CDR3 DNA: TGTGCCAGCAGTAAACGACAGCGTCCCTACGAGCAGTACTTC. Translation gives CASSKRQRPYEQYF.

This chain joins TRBV15 and TRBJ2-7, with D possibly matching TRBD1 (6 bases). Between the trimmed V and J ends, which lost 3 bases and 6 bases, there was a span of 15 bases. CDR3 length: 14 amino acids. CDR1 LNHNV and CDR2 YYDKDF come from the germline V gene (reference sequence). CDR3 DNA: TGTGCCACCAGCAGGGGACAACAGCTTCGCGAGCAGTACTTC. Amino acid sequence: CATSRGQQLREQYF.

In this sample, this clone turned up a few times. The genes are TRBV28 and TRBJ2-1; D may be TRBD1 (5 bases). Per germline, CDR1 MDHEN and CDR2 SYDVKM. The V gene lost 2 bases and the J gene lost 5 bases, with 13 bases spanning the gap. This CDR3 contains 15 residues. CDR3 region: CASSLVRESDNEQFF. Here the CDR3 DNA reads TGTGCCAGCAGTTTAGTCAGGGAATCCGACAATGAGCAGTTCTTC.

The V and J genes are TRBV5-6 and TRBJ1-2; TRBD1 matches at 7 bases. Germline V gives CDR1 SGHDT, CDR2 YYEEEE. V gave up 0 bases and J gave up 10 bases; unmatched junction bases: 9. This CDR3 has 14 amino acids. As DNA, the CDR3 is TGTGCCAGCAGCTTGGCTGGGACAGCATTAGCCTACACCTTC. Encoded protein: CASSLAGTALAYTF.

The CDR3 reads CATSSRGNSPLHF. CDR3 in DNA: TGTGCCACCAGCAGCAGGGGAAATTCACCCCTCCACTTT. The V and J genes are TRBV15 and TRBJ1-6; D is perhaps TRBD1 (6 bases). Trimming took 3 bases from V and 7 from J, leaving 7 bases between them. This CDR3 contains 13 residues. Germline lookup yields CDR1 LNHNV and CDR2 YYDKDF (reference sequence). The variable domain in full, with the rest retrieved from reference TRBV15 and TRBJ1-6, is DAMVIQNPRYQVTQFGKPVTLSCSQTLNHNVMYWYQQKSSQAPKLLFHYYDKDFNNEADTPDNFQSRRPNTSFCFLDIRSPGLGDTAMYLCATSSRGNSPLHFGNGTRLTVT.

This clone was counted between two and nine times. The rearrangement links TRBV5-6 to TRBJ2-1; D remains ambiguous. Deletions cut 0 bases from V and 6 bases from J, with 7 bases between. Germline-derived CDR1 and CDR2 are SGHDT and YYEEEE. CDR3 length: 13 amino acids. The DNA of the CDR3 is TGTGCCAGCAGCTTGGAGGCTTCCAATGAGCAGTTCTTC. Its translation is CASSLEASNEQFF.

The chain employs TRBV20-1 and TRBJ1-1, with D possibly matching TRBD1 (6 bases). The V gene lost 3 bases and the J gene lost 14 bases, with 16 bases spanning the gap. The CDR3 consists of 11 residues. Germline loops: CDR1 DFQATT, CDR2 SNEGSKA (reference sequence). The chain's CDR3 is CSASDSGVEFF. DNA of the CDR3: TGCAGTGCTAGCGACTCAGGGGTTGAGTTCTTT.

This clone was picked up a small number of times. V gene TRBV27 combines with J gene TRBJ1-4; the match to TRBD1 covers 11 bases. Germline trimming cut 6 bases from V and 7 bases from J; bases unmatched to any gene: 4. Per germline, CDR1 MNHEY and CDR2 SMNVEV (reference sequence). This CDR3 comprises 14 residues. The CDR3 DNA follows: TGTGCCAGCAGCCCGGGACAGGGGGGTGAAAAACTGTTTTTT. It yields the protein CASSPGQGGEKLFF.

The chain links TRBV6-1 to TRBJ1-1, with D perhaps TRBD1 (6 bases). The CDR3 is made up of 14 amino acids. Germline values: CDR1 MNHNS, CDR2 SASEGT. Trimming shortened V by 4 bases and J by 2 bases, and 11 bases separated the two germline ends. CDR3 DNA: TGTGCCAGCAGTGCCCGACAGGCTAACACTGAAGCTTTCTTT. Translating gives CASSARQANTEAFF.

This clone appeared once. V gene TRBV29-1 combines with J gene TRBJ1-2; TRBD1 matches at 11 bases. In germline, CDR1 is SQVTM, CDR2 ANQGSEA. This CDR3 comprises 13 residues. V gave up 7 bases and J gave up 3 bases; unmatched junction bases: 4. The CDR3 region has the DNA TGCAGCGACTTGGACAGGGGGCACTATGGCTACACCTTC. Protein: CSDLDRGHYGYTF.

This chain links TRBV6-1 with TRBJ2-3, with 9 nucleotides matching TRBD2. This CDR3 is built from 19 residues. Germline V lookup: CDR1 MNHNS, CDR2 SASEGT. V shed 3 bases, J shed 0 bases, and the junction held 13 bases outside the gene matches. The CDR3 DNA is TGTGCCAGCAGTGACCTTCCGGGACTAGCTCTCTCTAGCACAGATACGCAGTATTTT. Its protein is CASSDLPGLALSSTDTQYF.

The rearrangement joins TRBV4-1 to TRBJ1-5; D call uncertain. V lost 5 bases and J lost 5, with 19 bases in between. Looked up from germline, CDR1 is MGHRA and CDR2 is YSYEKL. This CDR3 is built from 16 residues. DNA of the CDR3: TGCGCCAGCAGCGAACCAGGCTTAATGGGTCATCAGCCCCAGCATTTT. Translation gives CASSEPGLMGHQPQHF.

This clone turned up a few times. At the DNA level, this CDR3 is encoded by other sequences in the same sample as well. This chain uses TRBV30 with TRBJ1-1; D is ambiguous. Between the trimmed V and J ends, which lost 0 bases and 3 bases, there was a span of 2 bases. The CDR3 runs to 11 residues. The germline V gene encodes CDR1 GTSNPN and CDR2 SVGIG (reference sequence). In nucleotides, the CDR3 is TGTGCCTGGAGTGTGGACACTGAAGCTTTCTTT. This sequence encodes CAWSVDTEAFF.

This clone was counted only a few times. J is TRBJ1-1 and V is TRBV19; 7 positions agree with TRBD1. Germline CDR1 is LNHDA and CDR2 is SQIVND (reference sequence). The CDR3 consists of 12 residues. Losses at the gene ends were 10 bases for V and 7 bases for J; bases not matched to a gene: 9. This chain's CDR3 is CAIRDRKNEAFF. The CDR3 coding sequence is TGTGCCATTCGGGACAGAAAAAATGAAGCTTTCTTT. Looking up the rest from reference TRBV19 and TRBJ1-1 gives the full variable domain: DGGITQSPKYLFRKEGQNVTLSCEQNLNHDAMYWYRQDPGQGLRLIYYSQIVNDFQKGDIAEGYSVSREKKESFPLTVTSAQKNPTAFYLCAIRDRKNEAFFGQGTRLTVV.

The CDR3 loop is CASSQDVEAFYGYTF. In DNA form, the CDR3 reads TGCGCCAGCAGCCAAGATGTGGAGGCTTTCTATGGCTACACCTTC. V is TRBV4-3 and J is TRBJ1-2, with D hard to call. V lost 0 bases to trimming and J lost 4 bases, with 12 bases between them. The germline CDR1 and CDR2 sequences are LGHNA and YSLEER. The CDR3 is 15 amino acids.

This clone was detected a few times. This rearrangement joins TRBV30 to TRBJ2-1; 9 bases are shared with TRBD2. The CDR3 covers 13 residues. Losses at the gene ends were 5 bases for V and 5 bases for J; bases not matched to a gene: 4. CDR1 GTSNPN and CDR2 SVGIG come from the germline V gene (reference sequence). The CDR3 loop reads CAWAGTSNNEQFF. The CDR3 DNA reads TGTGCCTGGGCCGGGACTAGCAACAATGAGCAGTTCTTC.

This clone was detected a few times. The chain employs TRBV13 and TRBJ1-1; possibly TRBD1 for D (6 bases). The CDR3 covers 15 residues. V lost 1 base, J lost 5 bases, and 14 bases lay in between. In germline, CDR1 is PRHDT, CDR2 FYEKMQ (reference sequence). The CDR3 DNA sequence: TGTGCCAGCAGCTTAGATCCCACAGGGACAACTGAAGCTTTCTTT. It encodes CASSLDPTGTTEAFF.

This clone rates as medium-sized. This chain joins TRBV2 and TRBJ2-3, with 8 bases that match TRBD1. The length of the CDR3 is 15 residues. Germline loops: CDR1 SNHLY, CDR2 FYNNEI. The V and J ends lost 8 bases and 5 bases, in that order; junction bases with no gene match: 12. The CDR3 DNA reads TGTGCCAGCGGGCGGACAGGGTCCCTGGGAGATACGCAGTATTTT. Its protein product is CASGRTGSLGDTQYF.

This clone has only a few counts. The chain joins TRBV29-1 to TRBJ2-7, with 9 bases that match TRBD1. The germline CDR1 and CDR2 sequences are SQVTM and ANQGSEA. The V and J ends lost 4 bases and 5 bases, in that order; junction bases with no gene match: 6. This CDR3 region has 13 residues. The CDR3 loop reads CSVGLDRGHEQYF. The CDR3 bases are TGCAGCGTTGGCCTGGACAGGGGCCACGAGCAGTACTTC.

This chain joins TRBV6-5 and TRBJ2-3; D is unresolved. V was pared by 2 bases and J by 2 bases, with 8 bases between. This CDR3 is built from 14 residues. Germline CDR1 is MNHEY and CDR2 is SVGAGI. DNA of the CDR3: TGTGCCAGCAGTTACGGGCAAAACACAGATACGCAGTATTTT. Translating it yields CASSYGQNTDTQYF.

The V call is TRBV9, the J call TRBJ1-1; a possible D gene is TRBD1 (6 bases). Germline V gives CDR1 SGDLS, CDR2 YYNGEE. The CDR3 has 15 amino acids. V was shortened by 2 bases and J by 7 bases, with 18 bases between the two germline ends. The CDR3 spells CASSVGTGPRGEAFF. The DNA of the CDR3 is TGTGCCAGCAGCGTCGGTACAGGGCCCAGGGGTGAAGCTTTCTTT. Complete variable domain (other parts from reference TRBV9 and TRBJ1-1): DSGVTQTPKHLITATGQRVTLRCSPRSGDLSVYWYQQSLDQGLQFLIQYYNGEERAKGNILERFSAQQFPDLHSELNLSSLELGDSALYFCASSVGTGPRGEAFFGQGTRLTVV.

This chain uses TRBV25-1 with TRBJ2-1; D gene uncertain. The CDR3 loop spans 13 amino acids. Germline-derived CDR1 and CDR2 are MGHDK and SYGVNS. Deletions cut 4 bases from V and 2 bases from J, with 6 bases between. The DNA of the CDR3 is TGTGCCAGCAGTGCAGGAACCTACAATGAGCAGTTCTTC. It is translated as CASSAGTYNEQFF.

This clone has only a few counts. The chain carries TRBV9 and TRBJ1-3; the match to TRBD1 covers 7 bases. The CDR3 is made up of 16 amino acids. Germline CDR1 is SGDLS and CDR2 is YYNGEE. Trimming removed 3 bases from V and 1 base from J; junction bases left unmatched: 7. Written as DNA, the CDR3 is TGTGCCAGCAGCGAGGGGACAGAAAAATCTGGAAACACCATATATTTT. It specifies CASSEGTEKSGNTIYF.

The V and J genes are TRBV30 and TRBJ2-1; 7 positions match TRBD2. This CDR3 is built from 15 residues. Germline V gene sequence: CDR1 GTSNPN, CDR2 SVGIG (reference sequence). The V gene end was trimmed by 0 bases and the J gene end by 0 bases; junction bases not matched to a gene: 2. CDR3 amino acids: CAWSVAGSSYNEQFF. CDR3 DNA sequence: TGTGCCTGGAGTGTAGCGGGGAGCTCCTACAATGAGCAGTTCTTC.

The V and J genes are TRBV7-8 and TRBJ2-3; the D gene is possibly TRBD1 (6 bases). CDR3 length equals 17 residues. Germline CDR1 SGHVS, CDR2 FQNEAQ. V was cut by 0 bases and J by 0 bases, with 13 bases left in between. The CDR3 reads CASSLARTVLSTDTQYF. CDR3 in DNA: TGTGCCAGCAGCTTAGCGAGGACAGTCCTCAGCACAGATACGCAGTATTTT.

The V gene is TRBV5-1, the J gene TRBJ2-1, with unresolved D. The CDR3 runs 13 residues. V lost 7 bases to trimming and J lost 6 bases, with 14 bases between them. In germline, CDR1 is SGHRS, CDR2 YFSETQ. The CDR3 nucleotides read TGCGCCAGCCTCCCACAAGGTGGCAATGAGCAGTTCTTC. This translates into CASLPQGGNEQFF. Full variable domain (outside the CDR3, taken from reference TRBV5-1 and TRBJ2-1): KAGVTQTPRYLIKTRGQQVTLSCSPISGHRSVSWYQQTPGQGLQFLFEYFSETQRNKGNFPGRFSGRQFSNSRSEMNVSTLELGDSALYLCASLPQGGNEQFFGPGTRLTVL.